The TCR beta chain described here comes from a study of cytotoxic CD8 clonotypes in ibrutinib-treated CLL. TCRdb's table, derived via immunoSEQ multiplex PCR, lists solely in-frame clones and lacks some. The sample has roughly 300,000 clones; 76% are singletons. Germline V gene data show CDR1 as SGHRS and CDR2 as YFSETQ. V gave up 0 bases and J gave up 5 bases, with 14 bases separating them. The CDR3 extends over 15 amino acids. Material: PBMCs, obtained at disease progression, from a patient treated with ibrutinib. The genes are TRBV5-1 and TRBJ2-5; maybe TRBD1 (7 bases). The source is a human donor with chronic lymphocytic leukemia. The CDR3 DNA follows: TGCGCCAGCAGCTTGGCCAGGGGGGCATTGGAGACCCAGTACTTC. Translated, it gives CASSLARGALETQYF.